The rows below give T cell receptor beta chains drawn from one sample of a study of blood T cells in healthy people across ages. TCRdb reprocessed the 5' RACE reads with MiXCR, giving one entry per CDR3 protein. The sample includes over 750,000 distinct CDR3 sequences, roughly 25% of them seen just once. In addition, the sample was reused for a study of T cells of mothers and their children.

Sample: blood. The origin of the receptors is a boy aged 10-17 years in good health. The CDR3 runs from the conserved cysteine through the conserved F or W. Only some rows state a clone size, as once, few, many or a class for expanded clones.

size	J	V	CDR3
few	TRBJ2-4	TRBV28	CASSLYQGASNIQYF
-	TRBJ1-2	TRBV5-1	CASSASREGYTF
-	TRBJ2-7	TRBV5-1	CASSPGAGATINEQYF
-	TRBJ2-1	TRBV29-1	CSVLLPGQGKNEQFF
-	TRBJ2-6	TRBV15	CATSRERSGAGANVLTF
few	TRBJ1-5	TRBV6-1	CASSVGTGGRNQPQHF
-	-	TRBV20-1	CSASQGPTYEQYF
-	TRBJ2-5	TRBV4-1	CASSQVPGSGETQYF
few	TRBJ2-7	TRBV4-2	CASSQQTEQYF
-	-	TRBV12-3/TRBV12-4	CASSGTTYGGEQFF
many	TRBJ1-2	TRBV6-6	CASSPTANYGYTF
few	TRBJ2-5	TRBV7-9	CASSLGLQGLETQYF
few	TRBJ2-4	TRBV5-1	CASSLGLLADIQYF
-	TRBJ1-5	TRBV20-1	CSAPQRGGGQPQHF
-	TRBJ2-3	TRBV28	CASNPGGGFSTDTQYF
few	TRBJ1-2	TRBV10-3	CAISDPPGTGGLNGYTF